This is a list of T cell receptor beta chains from one sample in a study of blood T cells in healthy people across ages. One entry per CDR3 protein, called by TCRdb with MiXCR from the 5' RACE reads. Of approximately 780,000 distinct CDR3 sequences in the sample, 20% to 30% were seen once. The same sample was also used in a study of T cells of mothers and their children.

Sequencing was done on a sample of blood. All receptors come from a boy aged 5-17 years in good health. Both conserved end residues are part of each CDR3. Some rows mark clone size as missing; the rest say once, few, many or name a class of expanded clone.

size | V | CDR3
NA | TRBV28 | CASSLSLAGELFF
NA | TRBV20-1 | CSARVRYDGRFNSPLHF
NA | TRBV7-9 | CASSPGTSYNQPQHF
few | TRBV18 | CASSPDRGRPEKLFF
few | TRBV5-1 | CASNTGGSSYEQYF
NA | TRBV7-3 | CASSPTPGGLNEQFF
NA | TRBV27 | CASSPTRGGGETQYF
few | TRBV12-3/TRBV12-4 | CASARDRAHYEQYF
few | TRBV2 | CASSPRGPGRSYNSPLHF
NA | TRBV28 | CASRLGQYEKLFF
NA | TRBV5-5 | CASSHRRDRGRETQYF
few | TRBV12-3/TRBV12-4 | CASSFSGTPETQYF
NA | TRBV6-5 | CASSRGLAGNEQYF
NA | TRBV10-3 | CAIGQTGGITEAFF
NA | TRBV20-1 | CSARKQGADTQYF
NA | TRBV9 | CASSTGTSGVFGFNEQFF
few | TRBV15 | CATSREGPGQGNQPQHF
few | TRBV27 | CASSLFSATGELFF